These 19 T cell receptor beta chains came from one sample sequenced in a study of blood T cell repertoires in COVID-19. Profiled with immunoSEQ multiplex PCR; TCRdb holds only in-frame clones, not every one. The profile shows more than 300,000 clones, 87% of them singletons. The source material was PBMCs or T cells enriched from blood (not recorded which). Every receptor here comes from a woman in her thirties who had recovered from COVID-19.

This clone has a single count. The V and J genes are TRBV19 and TRBJ1-4; 7 bases match TRBD1. The germline V gene has CDR1 LNHDA and CDR2 SQIVND (reference sequence). Losses at the gene ends were 3 bases for V and 6 bases for J; bases not matched to a gene: 4. This CDR3 comprises 14 residues. The CDR3 reads CASSIGTAYEKLFF. In nucleotides, the CDR3 is TGTGCCAGTAGTATCGGGACAGCCTATGAAAAACTGTTTTTT.

This clone was picked up one time. The chain recombines TRBV2 with TRBJ2-5, with D perhaps TRBD1 (6 bases). The CDR3 loop spans 14 amino acids. Germline assignment: CDR1 SNHLY and CDR2 FYNNEI. The germline V and J ends were trimmed by 3 bases and 4 bases, with 12 bases remaining between them. CDR3 nucleotides: TGTGCCAGCAGTGATTCCCCAGGGGTAGAGACCCAGTACTTC. Translation: CASSDSPGVETQYF.

This clone was seen once. The V and J genes are TRBV2 and TRBJ1-4, with D uncertain. The germline gives CDR1 SNHLY, CDR2 FYNNEI. CDR3 length equals 14 residues. Trimming shortened V by 8 bases and J by 1 base, and 11 bases separated the two germline ends. The CDR3 loop reads CASVRGGTNEKLFF. CDR3 nucleotides: TGTGCCAGCGTGCGTGGCGGAACTAATGAAAAACTGTTTTTT.

The chain combines TRBV19 with TRBJ1-3, with a possible D match to TRBD1 (6 bases). Germline V gene lookup returns CDR1 LNHDA and CDR2 SQIVND (reference sequence). Trimming took off 2 bases at V and 8 bases at J, with 10 bases between the two ends. The CDR3 has 13 residues. The CDR3 DNA reads TGTGCCAGTAGTATACAGGGGTTGGACACCATATATTTT. Amino acid sequence: CASSIQGLDTIYF.

The V call is TRBV2, the J call TRBJ1-2; D is unresolved. The CDR3 runs to 12 residues. The V and J ends lost 11 bases and 8 bases respectively, with 18 bases between them. The germline gives CDR1 SNHLY, CDR2 FYNNEI. The CDR3 DNA reads TGTGCCCGCGCGGGCCAGCATATGGGCTACACCTTC. Amino acids: CARAGQHMGYTF.

The chain couples TRBV4-1 to TRBJ1-3, with D maybe TRBD1 (5 bases). V lost 6 bases and J 0 bases, leaving 15 bases between the germline ends. The CDR3 is made up of 16 amino acids. Germline loops: CDR1 MGHRA, CDR2 YSYEKL. The CDR3 DNA is TGCGCCAGCAGTGCGGGGCGGCTCAGCTCTGGAAACACCATATATTTT. Translation gives CASSAGRLSSGNTIYF.

This clone was seen a single time. V and J are TRBV29-1 and TRBJ1-3; D possibly corresponds to TRBD1 (6 bases). The CDR3 loop spans 15 amino acids. Germline V gives CDR1 SQVTM, CDR2 ANQGSEA. Trimming removed 8 bases from V and 0 bases from J, with 17 bases in between. CDR3 protein: CSIPAGGLSGNTIYF. CDR3 sequence (DNA): TGCAGCATCCCGGCGGGGGGCCTCTCTGGAAACACCATATATTTT.

The chain is built from TRBV10-2 and TRBJ2-5; tentatively, D is TRBD1 (6 bases). This CDR3 has 15 residues. Trimming left V 0 bases short and J 4 bases short, with 12 bases between. Germline assignment: CDR1 WSHSY and CDR2 SAAADI. CDR3 DNA: TGCGCCAGCAGTGAGTCCGTAGGCAGGGGAGAGACCCAGTACTTC. This gives the protein CASSESVGRGETQYF.

The chain carries TRBV5-1 and TRBJ2-2; 9 positions agree with TRBD1. The CDR3 length is 15 residues. The trim removed 3 bases at V and 6 bases at J, leaving 6 bases unmatched. Germline CDR1 reads SGHRS; CDR2 reads YFSETQ. CDR3 sequence (DNA): TGCGCCAGCAGCTCCGGGACAGGGAGTCCCGGGGAGCTGTTTTTT. Its translation is CASSSGTGSPGELFF.

The chain combines TRBV5-1 with TRBJ1-3; 9 positions match TRBD1. The CDR3 runs to 16 residues. After removal of 4 bases from V and 4 bases from J, the junction contained 9 bases not matched to a gene. Germline assignment: CDR1 SGHRS and CDR2 YFSETQ. Written as DNA, the CDR3 is TGCGCCAGCAGCCTGGGACAGGGCACCGGGGGAAACACCATATATTTT. Translation: CASSLGQGTGGNTIYF.

A note on this clone: The sample carries other DNA sequences with the same CDR3. V usage is TRBV9 and J usage is TRBJ1-1; perhaps TRBD1 as D (5 bases). Germline-derived CDR1 and CDR2 are SGDLS and YYNGEE. This CDR3 has 13 residues. Trimming removed 2 bases from V and 4 bases from J, with 9 bases in between. CDR3 sequence reads: CASSVGGTTEAFF. The DNA for the CDR3 is TGTGCCAGCAGCGTGGGGGGGACCACTGAAGCTTTCTTT.

Remarks on this clone: Other DNA sequences in this specimen translate into the identical CDR3. This sequence joins TRBV5-1 and TRBJ1-5, with TRBD1 as a possible D gene (5 bases). Looked up from germline, CDR1 is SGHRS and CDR2 is YFSETQ. The CDR3 loop spans 14 amino acids. V was cut by 0 bases and J by 6 bases, with 10 bases left in between. CDR3 residues: CASSLGQGGQPQHF. CDR3 DNA: TGCGCCAGCAGCTTGGGGCAGGGCGGTCAGCCCCAGCATTTT.

The V and J genes are TRBV9 and TRBJ1-2; D is perhaps TRBD1 (5 bases). CDR3 size: 13 residues. V was pared by 4 bases and J by 6 bases, with 13 bases between. Germline-derived CDR1 and CDR2 are SGDLS and YYNGEE. The CDR3 here is CASSPRGVNGYTF. The CDR3 nucleotides are TGTGCCAGCAGCCCCCGGGGGGTAAATGGCTACACCTTC.

The chain uses TRBV18 and TRBJ1-2, with 8 bases lining up with TRBD1. This CDR3 is 15 amino acids long. The germline gives CDR1 KGHSH, CDR2 LQKENI. The V gene end was trimmed by 2 bases and the J gene end by 3 bases; junction bases not matched to a gene: 5. The CDR3 DNA reads TGTGCCAGCTCACCAATAACGACAGGGGACTATGGCTACACCTTC. Amino acids: CASSPITTGDYGYTF.

This clone has only a few counts. The chain combines TRBV9 with TRBJ1-1; 9 bases are shared with TRBD1. The CDR3 is 16 amino acids. The trim removed 1 base at V and 3 bases at J, leaving 7 bases unmatched. Germline V gene sequence: CDR1 SGDLS, CDR2 YYNGEE. The DNA of the CDR3 is TGTGCCAGCAGCGTAACGCCCGGGACAGGGTACACTGAAGCTTTCTTT. It yields the protein CASSVTPGTGYTEAFF.

The V call is TRBV9, the J call TRBJ1-4, with D tentatively TRBD1 (5 bases). CDR1 SGDLS and CDR2 YYNGEE come from the germline V gene. The CDR3 loop spans 15 amino acids. The V gene lost 3 bases and the J gene lost 5 bases, with 14 bases spanning the gap. The CDR3 sequence: CASSDFVGGNEKLFF. In DNA form, the CDR3 reads TGTGCCAGCAGCGACTTCGTGGGGGGAAATGAAAAACTGTTTTTT.

The chain has TRBV7-8 and TRBJ1-2; 10 positions agree with TRBD1. There are 16 residues in the CDR3. Trimming cost V 2 bases and J 5 bases; bases outside gene matches: 8. Germline V gene sequence: CDR1 SGHVS, CDR2 FQNEAQ. CDR3 residues: CASSLRGTGASYGYTF. The CDR3 DNA reads TGTGCCAGCAGCTTACGAGGGACAGGGGCTTCATATGGCTACACCTTC.

The chain couples TRBV5-6 to TRBJ1-1; 7 positions match TRBD1. Germline CDR1 and CDR2: SGHDT and YYEEEE. This CDR3 region has 15 residues. Germline trimming cut 3 bases from V and 1 base from J; bases unmatched to any gene: 6. CDR3 protein: CASSSQGRTNTEAFF. In DNA form, the CDR3 reads TGTGCCAGCAGCTCACAGGGGCGGACGAACACTGAAGCTTTCTTT.

This rearrangement joins TRBV4-3 to TRBJ1-1; no clear D. V was pared by 0 bases and J by 4 bases, with 12 bases between. Germline loops: CDR1 LGHNA, CDR2 YSLEER. The CDR3 runs 15 residues. The CDR3 DNA sequence: TGCGCCAGCAGCCAAGATTCCGGCCTAGGCACTGAAGCTTTCTTT. Translated, it gives CASSQDSGLGTEAFF.